These 27 T cell receptor beta chains came from one sample sequenced in a study of CD8+ T cells in alopecia areata. RNA, once extracted, was reverse transcribed into cDNA for use as the sequencing template. TCRdb's table, derived via immunoSEQ multiplex PCR, lists solely in-frame clones and lacks some. The sample has 200,000 to 250,000 clones, less than 50% seen once; the top ten hold approximately 2.4%. Treatment defined: oral pan-JAK inhibitor, 5-10 mg twice daily. The material sequenced was CD4+ T cells sorted from blood, taken at approximately week 37, from a patient treated with tofacitinib. Receptor source: a human donor with alopecia areata.

The gene calls are TRBV7-2 and TRBJ2-2, with 9 positions matching TRBD2. CDR3 length: 16 residues. Germline CDR1 is SGHTA and CDR2 is FQGNSA. After removal of 1 base from V and 6 bases from J, the junction contained 6 bases not matched to a gene. The CDR3 spells CASSLDSGSRSGELFF. CDR3 in DNA: TGTGCCAGCAGCTTAGATAGCGGGAGTCGATCCGGGGAGCTGTTTTTT.

V and J are TRBV30 and TRBJ2-2; 9 nucleotides match TRBD2. CDR3 length: 16 residues. The V and J ends lost 2 bases and 7 bases, in that order; junction bases with no gene match: 11. Germline V gene data show CDR1 as GTSNPN and CDR2 as SVGIG (reference sequence). CDR3 sequence: CAWSPRVAGVVGELFF. The CDR3 coding sequence is TGTGCCTGGAGTCCCCGCGTAGCGGGAGTGGTCGGGGAGCTGTTTTTT.

This clone appeared once. V and J are TRBV4-1 and TRBJ2-7; the D gene could be TRBD1 or TRBD2 (5 bases each). This CDR3 spans 15 amino acids. From germline, CDR1 is MGHRA and CDR2 YSYEKL. V was trimmed by 4 bases and J by 3 bases, leaving 16 bases between them. The CDR3 DNA reads as TGCGCCAGCAGCCCCCGGGACGGCACACTCTACGAGCAGTACTTC. Translation: CASSPRDGTLYEQYF.

The chain uses TRBV18 and TRBJ2-3, with 7 bases lining up with TRBD2. With V trimmed by 2 bases and J by 4 bases, 9 bases remained unmatched. The CDR3 contains 16 residues. CDR1 and CDR2 from the germline V gene are KGHSH and LQKENI. The chain's CDR3 is CASSPFRGSIADTQYF. In DNA, the CDR3 is TGTGCCAGCTCACCATTCCGCGGGAGTATTGCAGATACGCAGTATTTT.

In its sample, this clone was seen many times. This chain links TRBV27 with TRBJ1-2; D perhaps matches TRBD1 (5 bases). This CDR3 is built from 14 residues. The V and J ends lost 6 bases and 6 bases respectively, with 17 bases between them. Germline lookup yields CDR1 MNHEY and CDR2 SMNVEV (reference sequence). For the CDR3, the DNA is TGTGCCAGCAGCCCCGGGACTCCGTGGGATGGCTACACCTTC. As protein: CASSPGTPWDGYTF.

V usage is TRBV11-2 and J usage is TRBJ2-2; D is possibly TRBD2 (6 bases). V lost 4 bases and J lost 6, with 9 bases in between. Germline CDR1 SGHAT, CDR2 FQNNGV. The CDR3 spans 13 residues. CDR3 coding DNA: TGTGCCAGCAGCTCACTAGCAGCCGGGGAGCTGTTTTTT. This gives the protein CASSSLAAGELFF.

This clone was counted a few times. V is TRBV9 and J is TRBJ2-3, with 9 nucleotides matching TRBD2. This CDR3 comprises 16 residues. CDR1 and CDR2 from the germline V gene are SGDLS and YYNGEE. The V segment lost 3 bases and the J segment 5 bases; nucleotides outside the gene matches: 10. In nucleotides, the CDR3 is TGTGCCAGCAGCGAGCCGCCGGGACTAGCTGGAGATACGCAGTATTTT. Protein product: CASSEPPGLAGDTQYF.

This rearrangement joins TRBV11-2 to TRBJ2-1, with unresolved D. V shed 2 bases and J shed 2 bases, with 16 bases lying between them. The CDR3 is 17 residues long. CDR1 is SGHAT, CDR2 FQNNGV, per germline. DNA of the CDR3: TGTGCCAGCAGCTTATTCGGTTCGGGTAGGACCTACAATGAGCAGTTCTTC. This translates into CASSLFGSGRTYNEQFF.

This chain links TRBV2 with TRBJ1-5; TRBD1 is a possible D gene (6 bases). Germline loops: CDR1 SNHLY, CDR2 FYNNEI. V dropped 6 bases and J dropped 0 bases, with 12 bases sitting between them. The CDR3 covers 15 residues. CDR3 coding DNA: TGTGCCAGCAGCGTACAGGGACCTAGCAATCAGCCCCAGCATTTT. This codes for CASSVQGPSNQPQHF.

This clone came up a few times. The chain couples TRBV29-1 to TRBJ2-1; TRBD2 matches at 8 bases. This CDR3 comprises 13 residues. The V and J ends lost 3 bases and 3 bases, in that order; junction bases with no gene match: 1. Germline CDR1 is SQVTM and CDR2 is ANQGSEA. CDR3 region: CSVDAGGYNEQFF. The CDR3 nucleotides are TGCAGCGTTGACGCGGGAGGCTACAATGAGCAGTTCTTC.

V usage is TRBV30 and J usage is TRBJ1-5, with D possibly being TRBD1 (5 bases). Germline V gives CDR1 GTSNPN, CDR2 SVGIG (reference sequence). Trimming removed 0 bases at V and 5 bases at J, with 14 bases between. This CDR3 has 15 residues. In DNA, the CDR3 is TGTGCCTGGAGTGTACCGTCGTCGGGGGATCAGCCCCAGCATTTT. Protein sequence: CAWSVPSSGDQPQHF.

The chain links TRBV6-1 to TRBJ2-1; D ambiguous. The V end lost 5 bases, the J end lost 8 bases, and 10 bases lay between the germline ends. The length of the CDR3 is 12 residues. CDR1 is MNHNS and CDR2 is SASEGT in the germline V gene. The CDR3 here is CASSTLGDEQFF. CDR3 sequence (DNA): TGTGCCAGCAGTACTCTGGGTGATGAGCAGTTCTTC.

For this clone: The sample has other DNA sequences that encode this CDR3 too. This sequence joins TRBV30 and TRBJ1-5; D call uncertain. Germline CDR1 and CDR2: GTSNPN and SVGIG (reference sequence). The ends were cut back, 2 bases at V and 1 base at J, with 6 bases in the middle. The CDR3 has 13 amino acids. The CDR3 loop is CAWSSDSNQPQHF. Here the CDR3 DNA reads TGTGCCTGGAGTAGTGACAGCAATCAGCCCCAGCATTTT.

This chain connects TRBV7-2 to TRBJ2-1, with a possible D match to TRBD2 (6 bases). CDR3 length: 11 residues. Germline CDR1 SGHTA, CDR2 FQGNSA. V was shortened by 5 bases and J by 9 bases, with 8 bases between the two germline ends. The CDR3 coding sequence is TGTGCCAGCAGCCGGAGGGGTGAGCAGTTCTTC. It specifies CASSRRGEQFF. Combining the CDR3 with reference TRBV7-2 and TRBJ2-1 gives the whole variable domain GAGVSQSPSNKVTEKGKDVELRCDPISGHTALYWYRQSLGQGLEFLIYFQGNSAPDKSGLPSDRFSAERTGGSVSTLTIQRTQQEDSAVYLCASSRRGEQFFGPGTRLTVL.

The V call is TRBV21-1, the J call TRBJ2-1; TRBD2 was called by the table and not checked on the DNA. TRBV21-1 is a known pseudogene. The CDR3 runs 14 residues. For the CDR3, the DNA is TGTGCCAGCAGCCTGCGTGGAGCCAACGATGAGCAGTTCTTC. Translated: CASSLRGANDEQFF.

V and J are TRBV7-3 and TRBJ2-7; the match to TRBD2 covers 7 bases. Looked up from germline, CDR1 is SGHTA and CDR2 is FQGTGA. Unmatched junction bases numbered 4, after V lost 3 bases and J lost 2 bases. The CDR3 totals 14 residues. In DNA, the CDR3 is TGTGCCAGCAGCTTCAAAGCGGGACCCTACGAGCAGTACTTC. This translates into CASSFKAGPYEQYF.

The chain joins TRBV5-4 to TRBJ2-1; 14 positions match TRBD2. Germline assignment: CDR1 SGHNT and CDR2 YYREEE (reference sequence). J was trimmed by 6 bases and V by 4 bases; bases with no gene match: 6. The CDR3 has 16 amino acids. The CDR3 bases are TGTGCCAGCAGCCCGGGACTAGCGGGAGCAGGCAATGAGCAGTTCTTC. Amino acids: CASSPGLAGAGNEQFF.

This clone has a single count. The chain links TRBV5-8 to TRBJ2-5, with D unclear. Per the germline V gene, CDR1 is SGHTS and CDR2 is YDEGEE. V lost 4 bases and J lost 3, with 4 bases in between. The CDR3 covers 11 residues. The DNA of the CDR3 is TGTGCCAGCAGCCTAAAAGAGACCCAGTACTTC. Its translation: CASSLKETQYF.

This clone has ten or more counts. The rearrangement uses TRBV18 and TRBJ1-1, with D possibly TRBD1 on 5 matching bases. This CDR3 has 15 residues. The V gene's germline CDR1 is KGHSH and CDR2 LQKENI. V was trimmed by 0 bases and J by 1 base, leaving 9 bases between them. CDR3 region: CASSPPPGTNTEAFF. The CDR3 region has the DNA TGTGCCAGCTCACCACCGCCGGGGACGAACACTGAAGCTTTCTTT.

V usage is TRBV29-1 and J usage is TRBJ2-7; 10 bases match TRBD2. V gave up 6 bases and J gave up 3 bases; unmatched junction bases: 5. Germline values: CDR1 SQVTM, CDR2 ANQGSEA. The CDR3 spans 13 residues. The CDR3 loop reads CSVGTSAVYEQYF. Written as DNA, the CDR3 is TGCAGCGTGGGGACTAGCGCCGTCTACGAGCAGTACTTC.

The chain couples TRBV6-5 to TRBJ2-2, with D unresolved. Germline assignment: CDR1 MNHEY and CDR2 SVGAGI. The CDR3 runs 12 residues. V was pared by 8 bases and J by 6 bases, with 10 bases between. CDR3 sequence reads: CASSLEAGELFF. CDR3 in DNA: TGTGCCAGCTCCCTTGAGGCCGGGGAGCTGTTTTTT.

The V call is TRBV5-1, the J call TRBJ2-2; D is uncertain. This CDR3 is built from 16 residues. Germline loops: CDR1 SGHRS, CDR2 YFSETQ. Trimming removed 4 bases from V and 3 bases from J, with 16 bases in between. CDR3: CASSIIPDGYTGELFF. CDR3 DNA: TGCGCCAGCAGCATCATCCCGGACGGTTACACCGGGGAGCTGTTTTTT.

V is TRBV29-1 and J is TRBJ2-5; 7 bases align to TRBD1. The length of the CDR3 is 13 residues. V shed 3 bases and J 4 bases; nucleotides not matched to a gene: 5. Germline V gene data show CDR1 as SQVTM and CDR2 as ANQGSEA. This CDR3 reads CSVDDPGGETQYF. The CDR3 DNA follows: TGCAGCGTTGATGACCCAGGGGGAGAGACCCAGTACTTC.

A few counts support this clone. The chain carries TRBV2 and TRBJ2-3, with 13 bases lining up with TRBD2. The CDR3 runs to 14 residues. Germline V gives CDR1 SNHLY, CDR2 FYNNEI. V lost 6 bases and J lost 9; bases outside the gene matches: 6. The CDR3 region is CASRGTSGADTQYF. The CDR3 bases are TGTGCCAGCAGGGGGACTAGCGGGGCGGACACGCAGTATTTT.

This clone was recorded once. The CDR3 region has the DNA TGTGCCAGCAGCTTTCTAGCGGGAGCGTACAATGAGCAGTTCTTC. This encodes CASSFLAGAYNEQFF. This sequence joins TRBV7-6 and TRBJ2-1; TRBD2 matches at 10 bases. The CDR3 has 15 residues. The V and J ends lost 3 bases and 4 bases, in that order; junction bases with no gene match: 3. From germline, CDR1 is SGHVS and CDR2 FNYEAQ.

The V and J genes are TRBV6-6 and TRBJ2-3; D call uncertain. Germline lookup yields CDR1 MNHNY and CDR2 SVGAGI (reference sequence). The CDR3 totals 16 residues. V was trimmed by 6 bases and J by 0 bases, leaving 16 bases between them. The CDR3 DNA sequence: TGTGCCAGCAGCCTCAAACGCCGATCTAGCACAGATACGCAGTATTTT. Translation: CASSLKRRSSTDTQYF.

This clone was found a few times. The chain has TRBV30 and TRBJ2-1, with D uncertain. CDR3 length equals 15 residues. Germline values: CDR1 GTSNPN, CDR2 SVGIG (reference sequence). Trimming removed 7 bases at V and 0 bases at J, with 16 bases between. The CDR3, as DNA: TGTGCCTCAATTTGGGTGGACCTCTCCTACAATGAGCAGTTCTTC. It is translated as CASIWVDLSYNEQFF. Drawing the rest from reference TRBV30 and TRBJ2-1, the complete variable domain is SQTIHQWPATLVQPVGSPLSLECTVEGTSNPNLYWYRQAAGRGLQLLFYSVGIGQISSEVPQNLSASRPQDRQFILSSKKLLLSDSGFYLCASIWVDLSYNEQFFGPGTRLTVL.